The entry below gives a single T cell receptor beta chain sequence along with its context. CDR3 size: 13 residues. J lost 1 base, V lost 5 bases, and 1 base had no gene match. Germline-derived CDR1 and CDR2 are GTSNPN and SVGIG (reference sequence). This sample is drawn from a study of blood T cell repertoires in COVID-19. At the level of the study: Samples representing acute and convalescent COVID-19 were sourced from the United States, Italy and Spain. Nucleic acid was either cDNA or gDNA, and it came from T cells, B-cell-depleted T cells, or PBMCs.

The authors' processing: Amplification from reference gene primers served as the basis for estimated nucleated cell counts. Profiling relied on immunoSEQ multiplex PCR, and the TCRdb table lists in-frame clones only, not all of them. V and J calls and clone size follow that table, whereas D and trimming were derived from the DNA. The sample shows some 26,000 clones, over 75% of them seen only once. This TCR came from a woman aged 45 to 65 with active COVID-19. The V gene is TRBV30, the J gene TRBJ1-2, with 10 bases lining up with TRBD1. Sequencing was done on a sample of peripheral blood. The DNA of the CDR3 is TGTGCCTGGGGACAGGGGGATAACTATGGCTACACCTTC. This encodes CAWGQGDNYGYTF.